Described below is a single T cell receptor beta chain sequence and its context. Its antigen is not identified. Specified treatment: 15 to 20 received Ad26.COV2.S at low or high dose, single or two shots; about 5 received placebo; per-sample allocation not given. Sampling was performed 63 days after the first vaccine or placebo injection. The individual, an adult aged 18-55 years, was a donor in Boston. An Ad26 vector that expressed Wuhan-strain SARS-CoV-2 spike constituted the vaccine. Repertoires were generated with immunoSEQ multiplex PCR, while TCRdb's copy carries only in-frame clones and drops some. The sample contains some 240,000 clones, 87% of which appear only once. The data were taken from a study of Ad26.COV2.S vaccination and SARS-CoV-2 variants. Overall study context: Donor got 5x10^10 or 1x10^11 viral particles of Ad26.COV2.S.

Germline lookup yields CDR1 LGHNA and CDR2 YSLEER. This CDR3 has 16 residues. V trimming: 2 bases; J trimming: 6 bases; junction bases outside the gene matches: 11. Notes on the study in general: Placebo recipients trailed vaccine recipients in spike-specific TCR breadth.

Sequenced here: peripheral blood, sampled in a trial of Ad26.COV2.S vaccine versus placebo. V is TRBV4-3 and J is TRBJ2-3, with 7 bases identical to TRBD2. The source of this sequence is a person aged 18-65 years who received the Ad26.COV2.S COVID-19 vaccine or a placebo. CDR3 sequence reads: CASSQRVGGGSDTQYF. In DNA, the CDR3 is TGCGCCAGCAGCCAAAGGGTAGGAGGCGGGAGCGATACGCAGTATTTT.